This T cell receptor (beta chain) was captured by sequencing in a study of blood T cell repertoires in COVID-19. The wider study: Some COVID-19 samples were acute and others convalescent; all came from the United States, Italy and Spain. From T cells, B-cell-depleted T cells, or PBMCs came the material, which was cDNA or gDNA.

CDR3 length equals 11 residues. The V end lost 2 bases, the J end lost 8 bases, and 4 bases lay between the germline ends. The germline CDR1 and CDR2 sequences are LGHDT and YNNKEL (reference sequence). Seattle researchers signed up patients amid active infection and tracked them longitudinally. Methods used by the authors: By means of reference gene primer amplification, nucleated cell counts were estimated. Sequencing was performed with immunoSEQ multiplex PCR; in TCRdb, only in-frame clones are kept and a portion is missing. V and J calls plus clone size are reproduced from that table; the DNA served to infer D and trimming. The repertoire holds about 230,000 clones, with over 75% as singletons.

The V gene is TRBV3-1 (or the pseudogene TRBV3-2), the J gene TRBJ2-1, with no clear D. The sample was peripheral blood. The TCR was taken from a man between 45 and 60 years old with COVID-19, enrolled during active disease. CDR3 loop: CASSQRDEQFF. The CDR3 DNA follows: TGTGCCAGCAGCCAACGGGATGAGCAGTTCTTC.